The rows below give T cell receptor beta chains drawn from one sample of a study of OX40 agonist ivuxolimab in advanced cancers. The assay was immunoSEQ multiplex PCR, and TCRdb's table has in-frame clones only and misses some. This sample has 40,000 to 45,000 clones, with 70% to 90% found just once. Sample: CD4+ or CD8+ T cells sorted from blood, taken in a trial of the OX40 agonist ivuxolimab. The receptors come from an adult with an advanced solid tumor such as melanoma, head and neck, liver or kidney cancer. CDR3s include the opening cysteine and the closing phenylalanine or tryptophan. D genes are given only for firm matches. Rows may omit the clone size; those that give it use once, few, many or a size class.

v_call	clone_size	d_call	j_call	cdr3_aa	cdr3_nt
TRBV6-6	.	.	TRBJ2-1	CASSYQGAGDNEQFF	TGTGCCAGCAGTTACCAGGGCGCAGGGGACAATGAGCAGTTCTTC
TRBV2	.	TRBD2	TRBJ2-5	CACTLAELSETQYF	TGTGCCTGTACCCTAGCGGAACTTTCGGAGACCCAGTACTTC
TRBV23-1	.	TRBD2	TRBJ2-1	CASSPFLRTSGRGYNEQFF	TGCGCCAGCAGTCCCTTCCTGAGGACTAGCGGGAGGGGATACAATGAGCAGTTCTTC
TRBV28	.	TRBD1	TRBJ2-2	CASNQGGTGWTGELFF	TGTGCCAGCAACCAAGGGGGGACAGGGTGGACCGGGGAGCTGTTTTTT
TRBV11-3	.	.	TRBJ2-5	CASSPAGGRETQYF	TGTGCCAGCAGCCCAGCAGGGGGGCGGGAGACCCAGTACTTC
TRBV11-3	.	TRBD2	TRBJ2-6	CASSKRLAGSSGANVLTF	TGTGCCAGCAGCAAGCGACTAGCGGGGAGCTCTGGGGCCAACGTCCTGACTTTC
TRBV10-3	.	.	TRBJ1-2	CAISAQLARANYGYTF	TGTGCCATCAGTGCCCAACTCGCACGGGCTAACTATGGCTACACCTTC
TRBV28	.	TRBD2	TRBJ2-5	CASRGSGKETQYF	TGTGCCAGCAGGGGTAGCGGGAAAGAGACCCAGTACTTC
TRBV7-6	once	.	TRBJ1-1	CASSLLVRRKMNTEAFF	TGTGCCAGCAGCTTATTAGTCAGGCGGAAGATGAACACTGAAGCTTTCTTT
TRBV7-9	.	.	TRBJ2-7	CASSNGGGYEQYF	TGTGCCAGCAGCAATGGAGGGGGCTACGAGCAGTACTTC
TRBV5-1	.	.	TRBJ2-4	CASSLARRDPKNIQYF	TGCGCCAGCAGCTTGGCCCGCCGGGACCCCAAAAACATTCAGTACTTC
TRBV11-3	.	.	TRBJ2-1	CASSRWGGTTGNEQFF	TGTGCCAGCAGCCGGTGGGGCGGGACGACAGGAAATGAGCAGTTCTTC
TRBV19	.	TRBD1	TRBJ1-6	CASSTGGQNNSPLHF	TGTGCCAGTAGTACGGGGGGACAGAATAATTCACCCCTCCACTTT
TRBV4-1	.	.	TRBJ1-2	CASSQGLRQGANGYTF	TGCGCCAGCAGCCAAGGACTTCGCCAGGGAGCGAATGGCTACACCTTC
TRBV30	medium-sized	TRBD1	TRBJ1-5	CAWSGGTGVGQPQHF	TGTGCCTGGAGTGGAGGGACAGGGGTTGGTCAGCCCCAGCATTTT
TRBV6-5	.	TRBD2	TRBJ2-7	CASSYDAGGAYEQYF	TGTGCCAGCAGTTATGACGCGGGAGGGGCTTACGAGCAGTACTTC
TRBV29-1	few	.	TRBJ2-3	CSVGGSGVPNTQYF	TGCAGCGTTGGCGGGTCAGGAGTCCCCAATACGCAGTATTTT
TRBV11-3	.	TRBD2	TRBJ2-1	CASSPGVSGKNEQFF	TGTGCCAGCAGCCCTGGGGTTAGCGGGAAGAATGAGCAGTTCTTC
TRBV28	.	TRBD1	TRBJ1-1	CASSTPGTGPFEAFF	TGTGCCAGCTCTACCCCCGGGACAGGGCCTTTTGAAGCTTTCTTT
TRBV9	.	TRBD2	TRBJ2-1	CASSVSSGTYNEQFF	TGTGCCAGCAGCGTATCTAGCGGGACCTACAATGAGCAGTTCTTC
TRBV19	.	TRBD2	TRBJ2-7	CASHPKSGRGGEQYF	TGTGCCAGTCACCCAAAAAGCGGGAGGGGAGGCGAGCAGTACTTC
TRBV18	.	.	TRBJ1-5	CASSPSFGGQPQHF	TGTGCCAGCTCACCCAGTTTTGGGGGCCAGCCCCAGCATTTT
TRBV4-2	.	.	TRBJ2-7	CASSQVVTPGTEQYF	TGTGCCAGCAGCCAAGTTGTTACACCAGGAACCGAGCAGTACTTC
TRBV5-6	.	TRBD1	TRBJ1-1	CASSLLQGATEAFF	TGTGCCAGCAGCTTGCTGCAGGGGGCGACTGAAGCTTTCTTT
TRBV11-2	.	.	TRBJ2-3	CASSFWGDTQYF	TGTGCCAGCAGCTTTTGGGGCGATACGCAGTATTTT
TRBV6-6	.	TRBD1	TRBJ1-2	CASSDRANYGYTF	TGTGCCAGCAGTGACAGGGCTAACTATGGCTACACCTTC
TRBV7-3	.	.	TRBJ2-5	CASSRGRQETQYF	TGTGCCAGCAGCCGAGGGAGGCAAGAGACCCAGTACTTC
TRBV10-1	.	.	TRBJ2-2	CASSVGSGPNTGELFF	TGCGCCAGCAGTGTCGGGAGCGGCCCAAACACCGGGGAGCTGTTTTTT
TRBV4-2	.	.	TRBJ1-1	CASSLGGKSTEAFF	TGTGCCAGCAGCTTGGGAGGGAAGTCAACTGAAGCTTTCTTT
TRBV7-9	few	.	TRBJ2-7	CASSSDRLIQLEQYF	TGTGCCAGCAGTTCTGACAGACTAATCCAGCTCGAGCAGTACTTC
TRBV30	.	.	TRBJ2-2	CAWSAPDRGLTGELFF	TGTGCCTGGAGTGCACCTGACAGGGGACTAACCGGGGAGCTGTTTTTT
TRBV28	.	TRBD2	TRBJ2-3	CASRLGRETDTQYF	TGTGCCAGCAGGCTGGGGAGGGAAACAGATACGCAGTATTTT
TRBV7-9	.	TRBD1	TRBJ2-5	CASSSSGGSETQYF	TGTGCCAGCAGCTCCTCAGGGGGCTCGGAGACCCAGTACTTC
TRBV18	.	.	TRBJ1-5	CASSHFRGGDQPQHF	TGTGCCAGCTCCCACTTCCGGGGAGGGGATCAGCCCCAGCATTTT
TRBV28	once	TRBD2	TRBJ2-7	CASSFGTSGRYEQYF	TGTGCCAGCAGTTTCGGGACTAGCGGGAGATACGAGCAGTACTTC
TRBV4-1	once	.	TRBJ2-6	CASSHWGPSGANVLTF	TGCGCCAGCAGCCATTGGGGGCCCTCTGGGGCCAACGTCCTGACTTTC
TRBV7-7	once	.	TRBJ2-1	CASSPRERSYNEQFF	TGTGCTAGCAGCCCCCGGGAGAGGTCCTACAATGAGCAGTTCTTC
TRBV10-2	.	TRBD1	TRBJ2-7	CASSEPNRQGEEQYF	TGCGCCAGCAGTGAGCCCAACCGGCAGGGGGAAGAGCAGTACTTC
TRBV7-2	.	TRBD2	TRBJ2-5	CASSQTSVQETQYF	TGTGCCAGCAGCCAGACTAGCGTTCAAGAGACCCAGTACTTC
TRBV5-1	.	.	TRBJ2-2	CASSSPPGELFF	TGCGCCAGCAGTTCCCCTCCCGGGGAGCTGTTTTTT
TRBV6-6	few	.	TRBJ1-1	CASSYSRRGGTEAFF	TGTGCCAGCAGTTACTCCAGACGTGGGGGCACTGAAGCTTTCTTT
TRBV28	.	TRBD1	TRBJ2-4	CASSFQDRAGRNIQYF	TGTGCCAGCAGTTTCCAGGACAGGGCCGGGAGAAACATTCAGTACTTC
TRBV5-1	.	TRBD2	TRBJ2-5	CASSLGLASQETQYF	TGCGCCAGCAGCTTGGGACTAGCGTCCCAAGAGACCCAGTACTTC